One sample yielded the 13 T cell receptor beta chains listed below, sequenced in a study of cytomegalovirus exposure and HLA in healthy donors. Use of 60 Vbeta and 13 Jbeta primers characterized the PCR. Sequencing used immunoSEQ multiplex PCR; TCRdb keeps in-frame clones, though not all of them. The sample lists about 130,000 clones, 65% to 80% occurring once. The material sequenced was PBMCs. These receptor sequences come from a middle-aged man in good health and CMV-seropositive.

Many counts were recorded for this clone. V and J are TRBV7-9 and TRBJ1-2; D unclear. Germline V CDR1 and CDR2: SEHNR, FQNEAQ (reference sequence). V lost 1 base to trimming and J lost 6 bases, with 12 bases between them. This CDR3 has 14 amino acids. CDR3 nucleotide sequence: TGTGCCAGCAGCTTAGGCGCAGGCAGTGATGGCTACACCTTC. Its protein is CASSLGAGSDGYTF.

CDR3 sequence: CASSPRLAGGRNEQFF. The CDR3 coding sequence is TGTGCCAGTAGTCCAAGACTAGCGGGAGGGCGCAATGAGCAGTTCTTC. The chain recombines TRBV19 with TRBJ2-1; TRBD2 aligns across 14 bases. The V gene's germline CDR1 is LNHDA and CDR2 SQIVND (reference sequence). The V segment lost 5 bases and the J segment 6 bases; nucleotides outside the gene matches: 6. This CDR3 comprises 16 residues.

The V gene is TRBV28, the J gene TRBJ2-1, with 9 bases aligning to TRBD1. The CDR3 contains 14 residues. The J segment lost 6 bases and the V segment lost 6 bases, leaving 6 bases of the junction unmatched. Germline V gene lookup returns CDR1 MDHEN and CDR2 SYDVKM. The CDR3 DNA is TGTGCCAGCAGATCCGGGACAGGGCTCAATGAGCAGTTCTTC. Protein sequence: CASRSGTGLNEQFF. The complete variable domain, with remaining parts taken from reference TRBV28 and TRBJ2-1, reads DVKVTQSSRYLVKRTGEKVFLECVQDMDHENMFWYRQDPGLGLRLIYFSYDVKMKEKGDIPEGYSVSREKKERFSLILESASTNQTSMYLCASRSGTGLNEQFFGPGTRLTVL.

CDR3 loop: CASSPTSGRNNEQFF. CDR3 coding DNA: TGTGCCAGCAGCCCTACTAGCGGGAGGAACAATGAGCAGTTCTTC. The rearrangement joins TRBV7-2 to TRBJ2-1; 12 nucleotides agree with TRBD2. With 5 bases clipped from V and 5 bases from J, the junction kept 4 bases outside the gene matches. From germline, CDR1 is SGHTA and CDR2 FQGNSA. The CDR3 runs 15 residues.

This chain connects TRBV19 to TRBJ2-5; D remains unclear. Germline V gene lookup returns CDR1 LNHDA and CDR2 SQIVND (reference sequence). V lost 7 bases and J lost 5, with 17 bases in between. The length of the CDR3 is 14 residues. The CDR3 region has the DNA TGTGCCAGTACCACCGACATGACGGCGGAGACCCAGTACTTC. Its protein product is CASTTDMTAETQYF.

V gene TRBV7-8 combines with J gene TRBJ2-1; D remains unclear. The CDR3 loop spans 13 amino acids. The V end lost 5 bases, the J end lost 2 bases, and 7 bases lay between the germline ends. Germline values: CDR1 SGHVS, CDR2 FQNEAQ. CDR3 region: CASSPGPYNEQFF. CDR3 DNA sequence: TGTGCCAGCAGCCCTGGGCCCTACAATGAGCAGTTCTTC.

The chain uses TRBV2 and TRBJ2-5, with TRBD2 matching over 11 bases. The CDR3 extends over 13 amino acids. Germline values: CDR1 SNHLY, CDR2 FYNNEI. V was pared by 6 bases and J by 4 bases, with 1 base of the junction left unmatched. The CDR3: CASRLAGAETQYF. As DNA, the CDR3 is TGTGCCAGCAGACTAGCGGGGGCAGAGACCCAGTACTTC.

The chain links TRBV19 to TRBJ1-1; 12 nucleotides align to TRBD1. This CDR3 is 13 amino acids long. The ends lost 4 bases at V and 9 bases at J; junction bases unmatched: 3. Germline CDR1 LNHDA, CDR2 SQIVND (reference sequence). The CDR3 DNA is TGTGCCAGTAGTAGGGACAGGGGGCGTCAAGCTTTCTTT. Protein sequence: CASSRDRGRQAFF.

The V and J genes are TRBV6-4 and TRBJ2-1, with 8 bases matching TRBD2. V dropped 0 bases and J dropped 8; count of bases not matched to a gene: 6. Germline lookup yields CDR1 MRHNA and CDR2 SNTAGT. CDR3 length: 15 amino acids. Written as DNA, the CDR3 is TGTGCCAGCAGTGACTCGCCCAGCGGGAGAGATGAGCAGTTCTTC. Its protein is CASSDSPSGRDEQFF.

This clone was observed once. CDR3 bases: TGCGCCAGCAGTGCGGGACAGTCTAATTCACCCCTCCACTTT. Translation: CASSAGQSNSPLHF. The V call is TRBV10-2, the J call TRBJ1-6; 7 positions agree with TRBD1. Per germline, CDR1 WSHSY and CDR2 SAAADI. Losses at the gene ends were 4 bases for V and 6 bases for J; bases not matched to a gene: 3. The CDR3 length is 14 residues.

Here the CDR3 reads CASSFRDRGPNEQFF. In DNA form, the CDR3 reads TGTGCCAGCAGCTTCCGGGACAGGGGCCCCAATGAGCAGTTCTTC. The chain couples TRBV13 to TRBJ2-1, with 10 nucleotides matching TRBD1. After removal of 3 bases from V and 6 bases from J, the junction contained 5 bases not matched to a gene. Germline V lookup: CDR1 PRHDT, CDR2 FYEKMQ (reference sequence). The CDR3 covers 15 residues.

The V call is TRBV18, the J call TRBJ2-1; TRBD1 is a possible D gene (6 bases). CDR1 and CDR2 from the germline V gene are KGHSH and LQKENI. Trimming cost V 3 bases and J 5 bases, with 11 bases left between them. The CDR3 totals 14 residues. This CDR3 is CASSPFQGHNEQFF. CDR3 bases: TGTGCCAGCTCACCCTTCCAGGGGCACAATGAGCAGTTCTTC.

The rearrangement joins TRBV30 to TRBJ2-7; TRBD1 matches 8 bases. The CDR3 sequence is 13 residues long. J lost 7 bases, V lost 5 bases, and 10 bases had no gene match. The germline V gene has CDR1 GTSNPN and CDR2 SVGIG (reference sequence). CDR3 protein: CAWVQDRATEQYF. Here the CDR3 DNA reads TGTGCCTGGGTCCAGGACAGGGCTACGGAGCAGTACTTC. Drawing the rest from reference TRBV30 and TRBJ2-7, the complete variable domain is SQTIHQWPATLVQPVGSPLSLECTVEGTSNPNLYWYRQAAGRGLQLLFYSVGIGQISSEVPQNLSASRPQDRQFILSSKKLLLSDSGFYLCAWVQDRATEQYFGPGTRLTVT.